This T cell receptor (beta chain) was recovered during a study of blood T cell repertoires in COVID-19. Sequenced by immunoSEQ multiplex PCR; TCRdb stores in-frame clones only, minus some. The sample carries under 250,000 clones, 85% recorded once. This CDR3 spans 15 amino acids. CDR1 is MDHEN, CDR2 SYDVKM, per germline. V dropped 9 bases and J dropped 0 bases, with 16 bases sitting between them. The chain uses TRBV28 and TRBJ2-3; D may be TRBD1 (7 bases). Material: peripheral blood. The receptor was isolated from a woman in her fifties or sixties with active or convalescent COVID-19. The CDR3 here is CASCRGVPSTDTQYF. In DNA, the CDR3 is TGTGCCAGTTGCAGGGGGGTCCCTAGCACAGATACGCAGTATTTT.